The T cell receptor (beta chain) under discussion was sequenced for a study of blood T cell repertoires in COVID-19. The wider study: From the United States, Italy and Spain came samples of acute and convalescent COVID-19. Sources were T cells, B-cell-depleted T cells, or PBMCs; the material itself was cDNA or gDNA.

Per the authors' pipeline: Counts of nucleated cells, estimated from reference gene primer amplification, were obtained. Clones were read by immunoSEQ multiplex PCR, and TCRdb kept only the in-frame ones, dropping some. Clonal size and the V and J genes are those of that table, whereas D and trimming came from the DNA. This table has around 100,000 clones, about 89% appearing once. Germline V gives CDR1 SEHNR, CDR2 FQNEAQ (reference sequence). With V trimmed by 5 bases and J by 5 bases, 11 bases remained unmatched. This CDR3 spans 15 amino acids. Sequencing input: peripheral blood. V usage is TRBV7-9 and J usage is TRBJ2-7; 8 bases match TRBD1. This receptor was taken from a woman aged 55-70 years with acute or convalescent COVID-19. CDR3 in amino acids: CASSPGQGNLDEQYV. CDR3 nucleotide sequence: TGTGCCAGCAGCCCAGGACAGGGTAATCTAGACGAGCAGTACGTC.